This T cell receptor beta chain was obtained from a study of cytomegalovirus exposure and HLA in healthy donors. The PCR contained 60 Vbeta and 13 Jbeta primers. Profiling relied on immunoSEQ multiplex PCR, and the TCRdb table lists in-frame clones only, not all of them. The sample records over 90,000 clones, 70% to 80% being singletons. With regard to this clone: Relative to the germline gene, one junction end is altered; a read error may explain this. The same CDR3 is also encoded by other DNA sequences in this sample.

Germline values: CDR1 SNHLY, CDR2 FYNNEI. The CDR3 consists of 12 residues. The specimen sequenced was PBMCs. The clonotype comes from an older woman in good health and CMV-seropositive. V is TRBV2 and J is TRBJ1-3; D gene uncertain. The chain's CDR3 is CASSVTENTIYF. The CDR3 nucleotides are TGCGCCAGCAGCGTCACAGAAAACACCATATATTTT.